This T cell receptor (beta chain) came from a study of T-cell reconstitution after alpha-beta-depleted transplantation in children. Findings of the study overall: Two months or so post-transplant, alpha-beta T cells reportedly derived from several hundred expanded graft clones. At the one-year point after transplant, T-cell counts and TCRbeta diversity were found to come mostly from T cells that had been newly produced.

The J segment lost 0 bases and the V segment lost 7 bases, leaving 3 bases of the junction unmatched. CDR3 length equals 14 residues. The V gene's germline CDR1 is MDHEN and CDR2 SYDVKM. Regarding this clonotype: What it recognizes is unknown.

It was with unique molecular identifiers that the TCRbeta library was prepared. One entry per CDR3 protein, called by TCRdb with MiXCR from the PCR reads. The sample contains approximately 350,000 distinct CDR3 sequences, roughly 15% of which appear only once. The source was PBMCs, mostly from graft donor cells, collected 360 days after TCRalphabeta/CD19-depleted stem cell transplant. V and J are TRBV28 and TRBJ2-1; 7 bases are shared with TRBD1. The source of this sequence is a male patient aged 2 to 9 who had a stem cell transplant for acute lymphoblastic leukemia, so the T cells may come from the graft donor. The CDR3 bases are TGTGCCAGCAACTACAGGGGCTCCTACAATGAGCAGTTCTTC. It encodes CASNYRGSYNEQFF.